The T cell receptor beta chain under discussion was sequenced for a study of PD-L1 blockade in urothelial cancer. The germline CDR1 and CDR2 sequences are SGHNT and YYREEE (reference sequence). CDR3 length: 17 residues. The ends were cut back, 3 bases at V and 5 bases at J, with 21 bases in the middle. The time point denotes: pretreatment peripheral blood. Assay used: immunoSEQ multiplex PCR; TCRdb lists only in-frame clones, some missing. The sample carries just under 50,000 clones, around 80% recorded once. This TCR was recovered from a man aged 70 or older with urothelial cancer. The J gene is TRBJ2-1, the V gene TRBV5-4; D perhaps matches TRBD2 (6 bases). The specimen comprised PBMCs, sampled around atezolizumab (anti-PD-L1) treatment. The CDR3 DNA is TGTGCCAGCAGCTATGGGGGGATTGGGGGGTACAACAATGAGCAGTTCTTC. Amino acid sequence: CASSYGGIGGYNNEQFF.